This T cell receptor beta chain was sequenced for a study of OX40 agonist ivuxolimab in advanced cancers. Generated by immunoSEQ multiplex PCR, the TCRdb table keeps only in-frame clones and is missing some. The sample holds about 79,000 clones; just over 85% are singletons and the top ten take about 3.8%. The CDR3 runs 14 residues. Trimming removed 0 bases from V and 3 bases from J, with 9 bases in between. The V gene's germline CDR1 is MNHNY and CDR2 SVGAGI (reference sequence). The chain has TRBV6-6 and TRBJ2-7; D remains ambiguous. This receptor was obtained from an adult with an advanced solid tumor such as melanoma, head and neck, liver or kidney cancer. The source material was CD4+ or CD8+ T cells sorted from blood, sampled in a trial of the OX40 agonist ivuxolimab. The CDR3 here is CASSYSKQHYEQYF. The CDR3 coding sequence is TGTGCCAGCAGTTACTCGAAACAGCACTACGAGCAGTACTTC.